Here is one T cell receptor (beta chain) with its context. Given the absence of the conserved phenylalanine or tryptophan at the CDR3 end, a read error is likely. It is unclear where the CDR3 begins or ends on the DNA, so no DNA is shown, and the CDR3 is as TCRdb lists it. This sample is drawn from a study of blood T cell repertoires in COVID-19. Overall study context: Whether acute or convalescent, the COVID-19 samples came from the United States, Italy and Spain. T cells, B-cell-depleted T cells, or PBMCs supplied cDNA or gDNA.

Methods used by the authors: Amplification of reference gene primers was used by the study to estimate nucleated cell counts. TCRdb's table, derived via immunoSEQ multiplex PCR, lists solely in-frame clones and lacks some. V and J calls and clone size come straight from that table; D and trimming were deduced from the DNA. The sample shows over 150,000 clones, 84% of them seen only once. CDR1 is MNHNS, CDR2 SASEGT, per germline. The CDR3 is 15 amino acids in total, end residues counted. Material for sequencing was peripheral blood. The chain links TRBV6-1 to TRBJ1-4; the tabulated D call, TRBD1, remains unverified against the DNA. The TCR sequence derives from a human donor in a cohort sampled during active COVID-19. The CDR3 region is CASSEKLGTGFLPFL.